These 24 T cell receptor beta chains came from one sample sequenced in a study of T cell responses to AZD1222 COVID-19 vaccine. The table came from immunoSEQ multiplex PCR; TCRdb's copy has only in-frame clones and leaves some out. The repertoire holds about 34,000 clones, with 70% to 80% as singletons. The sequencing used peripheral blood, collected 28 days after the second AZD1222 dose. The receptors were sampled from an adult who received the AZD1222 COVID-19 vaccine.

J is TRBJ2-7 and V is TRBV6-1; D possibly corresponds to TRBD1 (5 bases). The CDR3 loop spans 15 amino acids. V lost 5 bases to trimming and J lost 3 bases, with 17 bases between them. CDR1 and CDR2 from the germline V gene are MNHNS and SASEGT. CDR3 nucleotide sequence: TGTGCCAGCAGTCCGACGACACAGGTTTTCTACGAGCAGTACGTC. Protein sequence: CASSPTTQVFYEQYV.

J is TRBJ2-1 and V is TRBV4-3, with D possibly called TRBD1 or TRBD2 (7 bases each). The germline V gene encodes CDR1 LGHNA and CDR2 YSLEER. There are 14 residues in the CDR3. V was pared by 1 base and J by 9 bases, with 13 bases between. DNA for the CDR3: TGCGCCAGCAGCCAAGTGGCAGGGGGGGTTGAGCAGTTCTTC. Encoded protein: CASSQVAGGVEQFF.

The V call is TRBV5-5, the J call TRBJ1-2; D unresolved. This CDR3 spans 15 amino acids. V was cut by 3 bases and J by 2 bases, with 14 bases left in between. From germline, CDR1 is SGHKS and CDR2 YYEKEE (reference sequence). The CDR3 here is CASSSDSRANYGYTF. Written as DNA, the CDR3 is TGTGCCAGCAGCTCCGACTCGCGAGCAAACTATGGCTACACCTTC.

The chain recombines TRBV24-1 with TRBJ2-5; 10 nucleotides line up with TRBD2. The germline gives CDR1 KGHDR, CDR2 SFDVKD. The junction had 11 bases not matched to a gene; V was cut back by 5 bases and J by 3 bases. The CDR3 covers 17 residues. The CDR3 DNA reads TGTGCCACCAGTGCGGTGCGTCTAGCGGGAGTGGAAGAGACCCAGTACTTC. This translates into CATSAVRLAGVEETQYF.

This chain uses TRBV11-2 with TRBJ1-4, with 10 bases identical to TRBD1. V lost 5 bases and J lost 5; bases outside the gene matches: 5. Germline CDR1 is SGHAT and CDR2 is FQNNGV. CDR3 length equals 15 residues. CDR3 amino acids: CASSPGTGVNEKLFF. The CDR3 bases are TGTGCCAGCAGCCCCGGGACAGGGGTAAATGAAAAACTGTTTTTT.

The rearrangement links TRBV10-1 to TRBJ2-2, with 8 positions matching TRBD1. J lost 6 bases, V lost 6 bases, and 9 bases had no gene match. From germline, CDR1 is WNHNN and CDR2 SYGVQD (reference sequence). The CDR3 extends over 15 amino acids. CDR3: CASSFRGPYAGELFF. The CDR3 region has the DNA TGCGCCAGCAGCTTCAGGGGGCCCTACGCCGGGGAGCTGTTTTTT.

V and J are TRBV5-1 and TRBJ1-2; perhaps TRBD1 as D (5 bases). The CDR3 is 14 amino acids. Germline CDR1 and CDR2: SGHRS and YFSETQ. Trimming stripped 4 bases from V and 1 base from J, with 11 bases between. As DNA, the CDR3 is TGCGCCAGCAGCCCATGGGACGGTAACTATGGCTACACCTTC. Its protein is CASSPWDGNYGYTF.

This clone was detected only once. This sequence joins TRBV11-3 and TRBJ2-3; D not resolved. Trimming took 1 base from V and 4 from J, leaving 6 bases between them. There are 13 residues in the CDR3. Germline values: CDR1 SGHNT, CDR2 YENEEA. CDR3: CASSLGQADTQYF. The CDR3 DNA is TGTGCCAGCAGCTTAGGGCAGGCAGATACGCAGTATTTT.

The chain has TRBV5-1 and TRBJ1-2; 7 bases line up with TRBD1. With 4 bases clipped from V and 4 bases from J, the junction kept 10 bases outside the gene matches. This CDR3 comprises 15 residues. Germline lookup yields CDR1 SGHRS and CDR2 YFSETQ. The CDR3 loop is CASSIDRVSGYGYTF. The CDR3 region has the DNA TGCGCCAGCAGCATCGACAGGGTATCTGGCTATGGCTACACCTTC.

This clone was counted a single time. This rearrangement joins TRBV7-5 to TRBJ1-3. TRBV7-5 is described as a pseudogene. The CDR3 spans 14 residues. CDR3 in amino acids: CARSLGDSGNTIYF. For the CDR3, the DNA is TGTGCCAGAAGCTTAGGGGACTCTGGAAACACCATATATTTT.

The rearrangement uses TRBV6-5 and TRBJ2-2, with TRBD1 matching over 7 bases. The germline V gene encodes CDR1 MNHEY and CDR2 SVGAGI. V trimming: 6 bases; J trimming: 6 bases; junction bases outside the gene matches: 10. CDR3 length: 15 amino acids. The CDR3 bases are TGTGCCAGCAGGAAACTACAGGGGAAGTCCGGGGAGCTGTTTTTT. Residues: CASRKLQGKSGELFF.

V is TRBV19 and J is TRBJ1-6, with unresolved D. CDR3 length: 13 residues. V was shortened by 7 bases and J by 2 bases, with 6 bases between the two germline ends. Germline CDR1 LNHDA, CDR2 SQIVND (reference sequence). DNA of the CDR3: TGTGCCAGTAACAGCGCCTATAATTCACCCCTCCACTTT. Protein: CASNSAYNSPLHF.

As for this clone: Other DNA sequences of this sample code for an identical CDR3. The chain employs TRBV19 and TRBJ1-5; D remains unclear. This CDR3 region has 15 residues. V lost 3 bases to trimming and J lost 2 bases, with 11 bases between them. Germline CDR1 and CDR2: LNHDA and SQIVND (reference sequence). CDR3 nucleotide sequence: TGTGCCAGTAGTATGGGCCCGGCGGGCAATCAGCCCCAGCATTTT. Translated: CASSMGPAGNQPQHF.

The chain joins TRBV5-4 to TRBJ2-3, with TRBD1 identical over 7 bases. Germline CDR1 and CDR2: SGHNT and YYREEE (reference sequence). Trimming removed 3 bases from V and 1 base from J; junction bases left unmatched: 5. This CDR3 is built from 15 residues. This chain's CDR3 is CASSSTGTGTDTQYF. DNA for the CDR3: TGTGCCAGCAGCTCGACCGGGACAGGCACAGATACGCAGTATTTT. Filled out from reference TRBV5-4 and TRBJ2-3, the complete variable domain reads ETGVTQSPTHLIKTRGQQVTLRCSSQSGHNTVSWYQQALGQGPQFIFQYYREEENGRGNFPPRFSGLQFPNYSSELNVNALELDDSALYLCASSSTGTGTDTQYFGPGTRLTVL.

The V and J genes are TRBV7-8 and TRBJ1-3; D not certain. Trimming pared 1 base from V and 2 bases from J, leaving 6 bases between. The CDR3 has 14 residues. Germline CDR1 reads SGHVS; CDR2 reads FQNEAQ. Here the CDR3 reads CASSLDSAGNTIYF. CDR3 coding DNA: TGTGCCAGCAGCTTAGACAGTGCTGGAAACACCATATATTTT.

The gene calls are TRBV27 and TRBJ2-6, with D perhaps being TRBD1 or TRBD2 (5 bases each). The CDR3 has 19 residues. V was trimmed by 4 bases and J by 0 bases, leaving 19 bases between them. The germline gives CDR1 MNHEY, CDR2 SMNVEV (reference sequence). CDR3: CASSSEARGRHSGANVLTF. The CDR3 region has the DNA TGTGCCAGCAGTTCTGAGGCAAGGGGACGCCACTCTGGGGCCAACGTCCTGACTTTC. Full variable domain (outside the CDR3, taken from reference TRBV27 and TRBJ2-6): EAQVTQNPRYLITVTGKKLTVTCSQNMNHEYMSWYRQDPGLGLRQIYYSMNVEVTDKGDVPEGYKVSRKEKRNFPLILESPSPNQTSLYFCASSSEARGRHSGANVLTFGAGSRLTVL.

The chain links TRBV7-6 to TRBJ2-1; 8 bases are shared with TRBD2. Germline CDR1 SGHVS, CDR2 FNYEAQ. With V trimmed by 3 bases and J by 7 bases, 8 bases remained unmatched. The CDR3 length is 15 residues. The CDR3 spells CASSFGSGVYNEQFF. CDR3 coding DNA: TGTGCCAGCAGCTTCGGTAGCGGGGTATATAATGAGCAGTTCTTC.

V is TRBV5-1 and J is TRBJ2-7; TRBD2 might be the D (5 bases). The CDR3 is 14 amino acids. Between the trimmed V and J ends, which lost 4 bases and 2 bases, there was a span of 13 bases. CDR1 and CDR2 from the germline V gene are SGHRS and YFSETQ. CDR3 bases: TGCGCCAGCAGCCCCCGGGGTTTGACCTACGAGCAGTACTTC. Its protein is CASSPRGLTYEQYF. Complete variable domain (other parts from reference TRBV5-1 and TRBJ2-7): KAGVTQTPRYLIKTRGQQVTLSCSPISGHRSVSWYQQTPGQGLQFLFEYFSETQRNKGNFPGRFSGRQFSNSRSEMNVSTLELGDSALYLCASSPRGLTYEQYFGPGTRLTVT.

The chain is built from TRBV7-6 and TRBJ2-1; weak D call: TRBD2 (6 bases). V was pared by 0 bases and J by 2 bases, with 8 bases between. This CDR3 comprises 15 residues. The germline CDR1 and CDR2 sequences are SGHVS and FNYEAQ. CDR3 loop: CASSLAGGAYNEQFF. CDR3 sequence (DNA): TGTGCCAGCAGCTTAGCGGGGGGTGCCTACAATGAGCAGTTCTTC.

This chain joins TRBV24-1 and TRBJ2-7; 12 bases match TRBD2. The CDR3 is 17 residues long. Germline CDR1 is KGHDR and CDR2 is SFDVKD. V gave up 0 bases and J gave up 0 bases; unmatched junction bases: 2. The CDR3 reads CATSDLLAGGSSYEQYF. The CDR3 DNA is TGTGCCACCAGTGATTTGCTAGCGGGGGGGAGCTCCTACGAGCAGTACTTC.

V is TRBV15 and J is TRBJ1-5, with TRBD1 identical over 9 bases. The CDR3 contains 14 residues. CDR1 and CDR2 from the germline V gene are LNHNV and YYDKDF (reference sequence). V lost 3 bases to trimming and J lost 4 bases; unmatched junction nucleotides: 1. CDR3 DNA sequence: TGTGCCACCAGCAGGACAGGGGGAAATCAGCCCCAGCATTTT. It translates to CATSRTGGNQPQHF.

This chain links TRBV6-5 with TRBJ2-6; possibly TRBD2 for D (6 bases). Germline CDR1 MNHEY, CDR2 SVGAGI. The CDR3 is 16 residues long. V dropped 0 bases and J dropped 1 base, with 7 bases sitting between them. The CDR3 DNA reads TGTGCCAGCAGTTACTCGGGGGGTTCTGGGGCCAACGTCCTGACTTTC. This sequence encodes CASSYSGGSGANVLTF.

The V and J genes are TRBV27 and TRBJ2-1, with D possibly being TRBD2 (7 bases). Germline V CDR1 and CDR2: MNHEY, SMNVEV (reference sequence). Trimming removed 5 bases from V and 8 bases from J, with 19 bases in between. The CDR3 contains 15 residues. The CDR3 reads CASSPRLARGDEQFF. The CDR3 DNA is TGTGCCAGCAGTCCCAGACTAGCCAGGGGTGATGAGCAGTTCTTC.

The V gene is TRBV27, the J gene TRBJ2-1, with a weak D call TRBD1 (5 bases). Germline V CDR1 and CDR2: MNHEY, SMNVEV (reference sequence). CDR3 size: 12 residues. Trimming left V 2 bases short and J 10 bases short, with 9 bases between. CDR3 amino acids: CASSLQGYEQFF. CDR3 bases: TGTGCCAGCAGTTTACAGGGTTACGAGCAGTTCTTC.